This is a list of T cell receptor beta chains from one sample in a study of beta chain features in type 1 diabetes. Repertoires were generated with immunoSEQ multiplex PCR, while TCRdb's copy carries only in-frame clones and drops some. This table holds fewer than 500,000 clones, approximately 15% found once. The sequenced sample was naive CD4+ T cells from blood. The source of these receptors is a young man in good health. The conserved cysteine and the conserved F or W are not part of the CDR3 here.

ASSIPGEDEQY,TRBV19,TRBJ2-7
ASSPQTVSPLH,TRBV4-1,TRBJ1-6
ASSQMMGLYNEQF,TRBV4-3,TRBJ2-1
ASSDPGTSKSPQY,TRBV25-1,TRBJ2-5
AISLGTPNYGYT,TRBV10-3,TRBJ1-2
ASSQDLLGDSSYEQY,TRBV4-1,TRBJ2-7
SVAAGTSRVAEQF,TRBV29-1,TRBJ2-1
ASSSGPGTAVTDTQY,TRBV4-3,TRBJ2-3
ASRSQRTGPISGANVLT,TRBV11-1,TRBJ2-6
ASSQNPSGGANVLT,TRBV4-3,TRBJ2-6
ASSQVISKLGEQF,TRBV4-3,TRBJ2-1
ASSVAVRGSWNEQF,TRBV9,TRBJ2-1
ASSVDAGTNEKLF,TRBV9,TRBJ1-4
ASSRDIQDTQY,TRBV7-9,TRBJ2-3
SVDLQGGTQETQY,TRBV29-1,TRBJ2-5
ASSLRDSHEKLF,TRBV7-9,TRBJ1-4
SAQWGQGNTEAF,TRBV29-1,TRBJ1-1
ASSSPSGSLGTQY,TRBV7-2,TRBJ2-3
ASSNRSSYNEQF,TRBV4-3,TRBJ2-1
ASGARGAYGEQY,TRBV27,TRBJ2-7
ASSIVPGLAVQETQY,TRBV19,TRBJ2-5
ASSLESNGPLF,TRBV5-4,TRBJ1-4
ASSLTGTGTDTQY,TRBV7-2,TRBJ2-3
ASSVDNTIY,TRBV19,TRBJ1-3
ASSLDRGRFEQY,TRBV5-1,TRBJ2-7
ASSSAGAGARDTQY,TRBV7-9,TRBJ2-3
ASSLSGTSQETQY,TRBV27,TRBJ2-5
ATGGVDTDTQY,TRBV9,TRBJ2-3